The T cell receptor (beta chain) under discussion was sequenced for a study of OX40 agonist ivuxolimab in advanced cancers. For the study at large: The dose-escalation cohort was approximately 85% male, with a mean age of approximately 61 years, ranging roughly 20 to 90. Prior anti-PD-1, anti-PD-L1 or anti-CTLA-4 therapy did not bar entry, and more than 35% had some.

This table comes from immunoSEQ multiplex PCR, and its TCRdb copy is limited to in-frame clones, with some not included. Here the sample spans 70,000 to 75,000 clones, approximately 82% being singletons. The CDR3 consists of 15 residues. After removal of 4 bases from V and 2 bases from J, the junction contained 5 bases not matched to a gene. The germline gives CDR1 KGHSH, CDR2 LQKENI. This sequence originates from an adult with an advanced solid tumor such as melanoma, head and neck, liver or kidney cancer. The V and J genes are TRBV18 and TRBJ1-2; 9 bases map to TRBD1. This sample comprised CD4+ or CD8+ T cells sorted from blood, obtained in a trial of the OX40 agonist ivuxolimab. CDR3 DNA sequence: TGTGCCAGCTCACTGGGGGACAGGGCGAACTATGGCTACACCTTC. Protein product: CASSLGDRANYGYTF.